This record concerns one T cell receptor beta chain sequence. Here immunoSEQ multiplex PCR was the method, and the copy in TCRdb shows in-frame clones only, minus some. The repertoire includes just over 40,000 clones, around 93% of them detected once, and approximately 0.92% sits in the top ten. Patients received nivolumab 3 mg/kg at weeks 1, 4, 7, 10, then fortnightly to week 26. This sample was taken from a study of ipilimumab plus nivolumab after autologous stem cell transplantation. Looked up from germline, CDR1 is SGHNT and CDR2 is YYREEE (reference sequence). Between the trimmed V and J ends, which lost 8 bases and 7 bases, there was a span of 22 bases. This CDR3 comprises 14 residues.

The V gene is TRBV5-4, the J gene TRBJ2-7, with D tentatively TRBD2 (5 bases). This TCR was sampled from a male donor with multiple myeloma. The sequencing used PBMCs, collected in a trial of ipilimumab plus nivolumab as post-transplant consolidation. CDR3 loop: CARTREARREEQYF. The CDR3, as DNA: TGTGCCAGAACCCGAGAGGCTCGTAGGGAGGAGCAGTACTTC.